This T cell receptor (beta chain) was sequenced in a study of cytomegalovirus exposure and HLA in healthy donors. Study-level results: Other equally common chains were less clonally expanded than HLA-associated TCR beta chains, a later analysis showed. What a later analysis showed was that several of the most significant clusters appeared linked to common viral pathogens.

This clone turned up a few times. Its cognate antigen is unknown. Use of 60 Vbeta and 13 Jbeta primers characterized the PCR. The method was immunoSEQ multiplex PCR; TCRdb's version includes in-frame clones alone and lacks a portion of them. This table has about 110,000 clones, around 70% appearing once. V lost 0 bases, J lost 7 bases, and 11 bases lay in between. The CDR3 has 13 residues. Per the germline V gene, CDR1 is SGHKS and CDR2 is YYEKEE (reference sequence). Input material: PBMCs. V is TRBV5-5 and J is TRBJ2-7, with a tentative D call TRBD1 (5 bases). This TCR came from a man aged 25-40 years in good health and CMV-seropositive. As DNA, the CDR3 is TGTGCCAGCAGCTTGGCCCTGAGACAGGAGCAGTACTTC. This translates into CASSLALRQEQYF.